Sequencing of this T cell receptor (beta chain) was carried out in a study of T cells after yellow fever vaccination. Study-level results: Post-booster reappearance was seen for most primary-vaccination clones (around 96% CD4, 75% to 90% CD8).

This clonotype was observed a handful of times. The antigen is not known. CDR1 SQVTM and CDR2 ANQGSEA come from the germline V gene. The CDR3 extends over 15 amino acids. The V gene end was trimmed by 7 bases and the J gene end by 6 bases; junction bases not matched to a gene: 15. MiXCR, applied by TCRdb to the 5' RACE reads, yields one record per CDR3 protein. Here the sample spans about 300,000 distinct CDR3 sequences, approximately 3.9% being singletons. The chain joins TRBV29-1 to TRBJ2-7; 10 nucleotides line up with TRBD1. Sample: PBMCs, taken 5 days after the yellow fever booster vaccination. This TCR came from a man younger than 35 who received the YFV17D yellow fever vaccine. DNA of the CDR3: TGCAGCGCAGGGAGGGACAGGGGCGGGTCGGGCGAGCAGTACTTC. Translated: CSAGRDRGGSGEQYF.